A selection of T cell receptor beta chains follows, all from one sample in a study of T cells after posttransplantation cyclophosphamide. Data came from immunoSEQ multiplex PCR; TCRdb stores just in-frame clones and leaves some out. The sample holds about 11,000 clones, approximately 95% seen once. The sequenced sample was naive CD8+ T cells sorted from PBMCs. Receptors originate from a man aged 25 to 45 in good health and a related stem cell transplant donor. CDR3s include the opening cysteine and the closing phenylalanine or tryptophan.

v_call cdr3_aa
TRBV19 CASRPDRDYNEQFF
TRBV7-7 CASSLGTGSYEQYF
TRBV27 CASSLTGYNEQFF
TRBV4-1 CASSQGIGVETQYF
TRBV10-1 CASSEKAGGLNEQFF
TRBV9 CASSDESKSGELFF
TRBV6-1 CASSNSGGRDGYTF
TRBV7-2 CASSLGDSGPVDTQYF
TRBV19 CASSPRRTGNEQYF
TRBV7-2 CASSLEAGWEKLFF
TRBV5-6 CASSHQRGSFTDTQYF
TRBV7-3 CASSSIAGEETQYF
TRBV7-9 CASSSGQKSSYNSPLHF
TRBV7-3 CASSLGWEVAGVYNEQFF
TRBV7-3 CASSSPLERGGTDTQYF
TRBV11-2 CASSLAGAYEQYF
TRBV4-1 CASSHVDRGTDTQYF
TRBV10-3 CAISEDILSSTGELFF
TRBV5-1 CASRPGQDYYGYTF
TRBV27 CASSSGLGTGRTYEQYF
TRBV7-9 CASSPPGTSGSSYNEQFF
TRBV7-9 CASLKTGLEQYF
TRBV19 CASSILFGGGASTEAFF
TRBV5-5 CASSFGTSGGPYNEQFF
TRBV11-2 CASRPRQGETGANVLTF
TRBV7-9 CASSSGDRPQRAFF
TRBV5-4 CASSPGTSTYEQYF
TRBV19 CASNNGWLQPQHF
TRBV11-2 CASSLYRGELGETQYF
TRBV5-1 CASSPGTGGAYNEQFF
TRBV4-2 CASSPELALNTEAFF
TRBV7-9 CASSQYEKLFF
TRBV13 CASSETSGGLDEQYF
TRBV6-1 CASSDYLGMNTEAFF
TRBV9 CASSGPGQGRVGELFF
TRBV4-3 CASSREQGTNEKLFF
TRBV11-2 CASSLQGSGYGYTF
TRBV6-5 CASSYSGTSEQYF
TRBV27 CASSPRGYGYTF
TRBV7-3 CASSSTSGGGDTQYF
TRBV2 CASSEGTGKPETQYF
TRBV25-1 CASSEGPRPEAFF
TRBV13 CASSPGPQGTEAFF
TRBV5-1 CASSSGGLSYEQYF
TRBV7-3 CASGRVYGETQYF
TRBV4-2 CASSPRLAGDQETQYF
TRBV7-9 CASSLAATTIPYEQYF